Sequencing of this T cell receptor beta chain was carried out in a study of blood T cells in healthy people across ages. Study outcomes and limitations: Diversity figures derived from one million T cells were judged to underestimate the true value.

Total RNA was extracted at no less than 5.5 micrograms per sample. The authors ran a second PCR of about 6 to 12 cycles using a sample-barcoded 5' primer and a J-beta primer mix. TCRdb called the 5' RACE reads again in MiXCR, with one record for every CDR3 protein. The table records over a million distinct CDR3 sequences, approximately 63% of them present only once. The CDR3 contains 14 residues. On this clonotype: Antigen specificity is unknown.

The chain joins TRBV21-1 to TRBJ2-7. TRBV21-1 is an annotated pseudogene. The source material was blood. The receptor was derived from a man between 18 and 35 years old in good health. CDR3 in amino acids: CASSRGRGTSEQYF. The CDR3 DNA follows: TGTGCCAGCAGCAGGGGAAGAGGTACTTCCGAGCAGTACTTC.